Sequencing of this T cell receptor (beta chain) was carried out in a study of blood T cell repertoires in COVID-19. The overall study: PBMCs, B-cell-depleted T cells, or T cells provided the cDNA or gDNA that made up the material.

Original processing notes: Amplified reference gene primers provided the basis for estimating nucleated cell counts. Using immunoSEQ multiplex PCR, the repertoire was profiled, and TCRdb retains in-frame clones only, with some absent. The V and J calls and clone size come from that table; D and trimming were worked out from the DNA. The profile shows tens of thousands of clones, approximately 85% of them singletons. The sequenced sample was peripheral blood. The source of this sequence is a man aged 80 or over with acute or convalescent COVID-19.

CDR3 in amino acids: CASSQGTGAHEQYF. The CDR3 DNA reads as TGCGCCAGCAGCCAAGGGACAGGGGCTCACGAGCAGTACTTC. V gene TRBV4-1 combines with J gene TRBJ2-7; TRBD1 aligns across 9 bases. V lost 1 base to trimming and J lost 5 bases; unmatched junction nucleotides: 3. This CDR3 spans 14 amino acids. Germline loops: CDR1 MGHRA, CDR2 YSYEKL.